This TCR beta chain was identified in a study of shared clonotypes between healthy human individuals. Study observations and caveats: Relative to memory subsets, naive subsets generally showed larger estimated richness.

On this clone itself: Its target is not known.

Profiled with immunoSEQ multiplex PCR; TCRdb holds only in-frame clones, not every one. The sample includes 2 million to 2.5 million clones, more than 85% seen only once; the top ten take around 0.4%. Recent acute infections and vaccinations were absent in the healthy HIV-negative adult donors. Germline V lookup: CDR1 SGHRS, CDR2 YFSETQ. The length of the CDR3 is 14 residues. The trim removed 4 bases at V and 4 bases at J, leaving 7 bases unmatched. The genes are TRBV5-1 and TRBJ1-1, with 7 bases matching TRBD1. Sequencing input: naive CD4+ T cells from PBMCs. The sample's subset: CD45RA+ positively selected. The source of this sequence is a man aged 18 to 29 in good health. Some clones in this sample may be carry-over from other donors' samples. CDR3 amino acids: CASSVVAGGTEAFF. DNA of the CDR3: TGCGCCAGCAGCGTTGTCGCAGGGGGCACTGAAGCTTTCTTT.